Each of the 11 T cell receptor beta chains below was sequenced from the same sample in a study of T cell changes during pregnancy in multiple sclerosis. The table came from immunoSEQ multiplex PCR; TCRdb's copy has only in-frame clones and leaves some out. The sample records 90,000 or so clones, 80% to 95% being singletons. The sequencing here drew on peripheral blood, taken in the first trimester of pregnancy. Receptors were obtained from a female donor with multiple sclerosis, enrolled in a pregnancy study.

The CDR3 nucleotides are TGTGCCAGCAGTTGGACAGGGGACTATGGCTACACCTTC. This codes for CASSWTGDYGYTF. The chain couples TRBV6-5 to TRBJ1-2, with 9 nucleotides matching TRBD1. Per germline, CDR1 MNHEY and CDR2 SVGAGI. Germline trimming cut 4 bases from V and 3 bases from J; bases unmatched to any gene: 0. The CDR3 is made up of 13 amino acids.

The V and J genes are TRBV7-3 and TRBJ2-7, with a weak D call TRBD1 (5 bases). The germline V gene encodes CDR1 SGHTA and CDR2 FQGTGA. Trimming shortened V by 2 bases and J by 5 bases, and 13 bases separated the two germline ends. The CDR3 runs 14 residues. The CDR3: CASSLSQGGDEQYF. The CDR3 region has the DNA TGTGCCAGCAGCTTATCTCAGGGTGGGGACGAGCAGTACTTC.

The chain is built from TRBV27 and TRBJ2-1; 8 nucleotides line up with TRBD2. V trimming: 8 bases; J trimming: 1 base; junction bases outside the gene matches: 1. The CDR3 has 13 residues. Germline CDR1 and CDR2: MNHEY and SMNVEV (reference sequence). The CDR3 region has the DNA TGTGCCAGCGGGACTAGATCCTACAATGAGCAGTTCTTC. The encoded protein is CASGTRSYNEQFF.

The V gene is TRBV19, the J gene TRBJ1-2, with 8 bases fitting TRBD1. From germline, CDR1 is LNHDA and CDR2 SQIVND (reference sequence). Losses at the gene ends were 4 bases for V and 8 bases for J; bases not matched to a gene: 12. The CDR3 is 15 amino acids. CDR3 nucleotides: TGTGCCAGTAGTACCCCCGGACAGGGCCGGCCGGGCTACACCTTC. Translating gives CASSTPGQGRPGYTF.

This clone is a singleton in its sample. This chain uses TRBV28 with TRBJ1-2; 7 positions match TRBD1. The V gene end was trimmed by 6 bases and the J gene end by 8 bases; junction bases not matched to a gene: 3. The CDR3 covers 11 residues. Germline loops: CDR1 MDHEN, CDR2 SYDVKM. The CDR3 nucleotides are TGTGCCAGCAGAAGGACAGGCGGCTACACCTTC. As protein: CASRRTGGYTF.

The CDR3 DNA sequence: TGCGCCAGCAGCATAGACAGGGGGCGGTTAGATACGCAGTATTTT. Amino acid sequence: CASSIDRGRLDTQYF. The rearrangement joins TRBV5-1 to TRBJ2-3; 10 bases match TRBD1. With V trimmed by 4 bases and J by 5 bases, 7 bases remained unmatched. The CDR3 has 15 residues. Germline assignment: CDR1 SGHRS and CDR2 YFSETQ.

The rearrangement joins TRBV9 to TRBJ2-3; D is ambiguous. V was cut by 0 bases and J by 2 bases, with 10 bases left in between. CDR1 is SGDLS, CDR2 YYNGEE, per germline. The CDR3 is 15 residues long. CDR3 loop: CASSVAGAHTDTQYF. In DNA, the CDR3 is TGTGCCAGCAGCGTAGCGGGTGCCCACACAGATACGCAGTATTTT.

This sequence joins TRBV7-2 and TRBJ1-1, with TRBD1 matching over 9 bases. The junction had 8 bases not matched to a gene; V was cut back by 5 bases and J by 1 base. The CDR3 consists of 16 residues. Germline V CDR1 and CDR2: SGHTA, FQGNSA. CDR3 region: CASSPTRGQGNTEAFF. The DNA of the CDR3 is TGTGCCAGCAGCCCTACGAGGGGACAGGGGAACACTGAAGCTTTCTTT. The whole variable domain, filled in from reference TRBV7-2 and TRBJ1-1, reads GAGVSQSPSNKVTEKGKDVELRCDPISGHTALYWYRQSLGQGLEFLIYFQGNSAPDKSGLPSDRFSAERTGGSVSTLTIQRTQQEDSAVYLCASSPTRGQGNTEAFFGQGTRLTVV.

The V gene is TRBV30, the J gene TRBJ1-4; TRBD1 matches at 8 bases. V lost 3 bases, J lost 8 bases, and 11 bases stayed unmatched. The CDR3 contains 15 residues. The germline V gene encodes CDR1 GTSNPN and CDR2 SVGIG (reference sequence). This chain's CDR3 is CAWSLTTGAREKLFF. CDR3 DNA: TGTGCCTGGAGCCTAACGACAGGGGCCAGAGAAAAACTGTTTTTT.

Here the CDR3 reads CASSSLAGGPDTQYF. Written as DNA, the CDR3 is TGTGCCAGCAGCTCACTAGCGGGAGGGCCAGATACGCAGTATTTT. The chain carries TRBV11-1 and TRBJ2-3; 13 positions agree with TRBD2. Trimming at V came to 4 bases and at J to 4 bases, leaving 2 bases not matched to a gene. The CDR3 extends over 15 amino acids. Germline CDR1 reads SGHAT; CDR2 reads FQDESV (reference sequence).

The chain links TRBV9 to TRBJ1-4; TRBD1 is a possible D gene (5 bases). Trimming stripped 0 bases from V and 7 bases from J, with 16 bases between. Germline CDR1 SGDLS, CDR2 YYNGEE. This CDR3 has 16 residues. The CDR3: CASSVGIRVGLEKLFF. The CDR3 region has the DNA TGTGCCAGCAGCGTAGGAATTAGGGTGGGGCTTGAAAAACTGTTTTTT.